This T cell receptor beta chain was obtained from a study of cytomegalovirus exposure and HLA in healthy donors. Primers for the PCR totalled 60 Vbeta and 13 Jbeta. The authors' processing: A follow-up analysis tallied around 80 million unique TCR beta chains, approximately 11 million shared. The method was immunoSEQ multiplex PCR; TCRdb's version includes in-frame clones alone and lacks a portion of them. V, J and clone size reflect that table, while D and trimming were determined from the DNA. The sample has 180,000 or so clones, approximately 85% seen once. On this clone itself: No antigen is known for it.

The CDR3 extends over 13 amino acids. V shed 4 bases and J shed 4 bases, with 11 bases lying between them. Germline CDR1 reads SGHKS; CDR2 reads YYEKEE (reference sequence). Study results and caveats: In terms of immune exposure information, only CMV serostatus was available. There were several of the most significant clusters that appeared linked to common viral pathogens in a later analysis. The authors later found TCR association rates varying by HLA locus, with DRB1 most and HLA-C fewest.

The source is a man between 18 and 29 years old in good health and CMV-seropositive. The sequenced material came from PBMCs. This chain connects TRBV5-5 to TRBJ1-2; D call uncertain. The CDR3 DNA sequence: TGTGCCAGCAGCCTAACAGACCTCTATGGCTACACCTTC. This encodes CASSLTDLYGYTF.